One sample yielded the 2 T cell receptor beta chains listed below, sequenced in a study of blood T cell repertoires in COVID-19. Sequencing used immunoSEQ multiplex PCR; TCRdb keeps in-frame clones, though not all of them. This table holds 20,000 or so clones, almost 85% found once. The sample consisted of peripheral blood. The receptors here all came from a man in his forties or fifties with acute or convalescent COVID-19.

The J gene is TRBJ2-5, the V gene TRBV11-2, with D uncertain. The CDR3 covers 13 residues. The V and J ends lost 0 bases and 5 bases respectively, with 7 bases between them. CDR1 SGHAT and CDR2 FQNNGV come from the germline V gene. The CDR3 is CASSLDRSETQYF. CDR3 nucleotide sequence: TGTGCCAGCAGCTTAGATCGTTCGGAGACCCAGTACTTC.

The chain is built from TRBV30 and TRBJ2-1; 9 nucleotides align to TRBD2. The CDR3 contains 17 residues. From germline, CDR1 is GTSNPN and CDR2 SVGIG (reference sequence). Trimming cost V 0 bases and J 10 bases; bases outside gene matches: 16. Here the CDR3 reads CAWSVPAGGLEVREQFF. The CDR3 DNA sequence: TGTGCCTGGAGTGTACCAGCGGGGGGTCTAGAGGTTAGGGAGCAGTTCTTC. The full variable domain, rest sourced from reference TRBV30 and TRBJ2-1, is SQTIHQWPATLVQPVGSPLSLECTVEGTSNPNLYWYRQAAGRGLQLLFYSVGIGQISSEVPQNLSASRPQDRQFILSSKKLLLSDSGFYLCAWSVPAGGLEVREQFFGPGTRLTVL.